Below are 11 T cell receptor beta chains sequenced from a single sample in a study of beta chain features in type 1 diabetes. The antigens these receptors bind are not known. Every bit of the isolated RNA underwent reverse transcription, so sequencing read expressed TCRB transcripts. The table came from immunoSEQ multiplex PCR; TCRdb's copy has only in-frame clones and leaves some out. Altogether more than 120,000 clones are present, about 13% being singletons, with the ten largest covering roughly 1.4%. Study-wide points: Type 1 diabetes patients showed a moderate but significant shortening of TCRB CDR3s in all four CD4+ subsets.

Sequencing was done on a sample of central memory CD4+ T cells from blood. These receptors came from a young man with type 1 diabetes.

This clone was picked up many times. The V gene is TRBV7-8, the J gene TRBJ2-2; D is possibly TRBD1 (5 bases). Trimming took off 0 bases at V and 13 bases at J, with 15 bases between the two ends. The CDR3 loop spans 14 amino acids. Germline V lookup: CDR1 SGHVS, CDR2 FQNEAQ. The CDR3 is CASSLAPERGRLFF. CDR3 DNA sequence: TGTGCCAGCAGCTTAGCGCCCGAAAGGGGAAGGCTGTTTTTT.

The chain carries TRBV9 and TRBJ2-2, with D possibly TRBD1 on 5 matching bases. Trimming took off 4 bases at V and 6 bases at J, with 10 bases between the two ends. CDR3 length equals 13 residues. Per the germline V gene, CDR1 is SGDLS and CDR2 is YYNGEE. Here the CDR3 DNA reads TGTGCCAGCAGCCCCCCAGGGTCCGGGGAGCTGTTTTTT. Residues: CASSPPGSGELFF. The full variable domain, its missing parts supplied by reference TRBV9 and TRBJ2-2, is DSGVTQTPKHLITATGQRVTLRCSPRSGDLSVYWYQQSLDQGLQFLIQYYNGEERAKGNILERFSAQQFPDLHSELNLSSLELGDSALYFCASSPPGSGELFFGEGSRLTVL.

The chain recombines TRBV5-6 with TRBJ2-1; D call uncertain. V lost 0 bases and J lost 8, with 9 bases in between. The CDR3 totals 13 residues. Germline lookup yields CDR1 SGHDT and CDR2 YYEEEE. The CDR3 coding sequence is TGTGCCAGCAGCTTGGGTCGGTGGGATGAGCAGTTCTTC. Translating gives CASSLGRWDEQFF.

This clone has more than one count but fewer than ten. The chain couples TRBV30 to TRBJ2-3, with TRBD2 matching over 8 bases. CDR1 is GTSNPN and CDR2 is SVGIG in the germline V gene (reference sequence). V shed 2 bases and J 3 bases; nucleotides not matched to a gene: 7. The CDR3 is 15 residues long. The CDR3 protein is CAWSRAGGPTDTQYF. The CDR3 DNA reads as TGTGCCTGGAGTAGGGCGGGGGGCCCGACAGATACGCAGTATTTT.

The sample holds a few counts of this clone. The V call is TRBV30, the J call TRBJ2-7; D uncertain. The CDR3 runs 12 residues. The V end was cut by 2 bases, the J end by 0 bases, with 5 bases between. CDR1 GTSNPN and CDR2 SVGIG come from the germline V gene (reference sequence). In nucleotides, the CDR3 is TGTGCCTGGAGTACGAGCTCCTACGAGCAGTACTTC. Amino acids: CAWSTSSYEQYF.

V usage is TRBV19 and J usage is TRBJ2-7; no definite D call. With 5 bases removed from V and 2 bases from J, the gap between germline ends came to 10 bases. The CDR3 is 13 amino acids. Germline V gives CDR1 LNHDA, CDR2 SQIVND (reference sequence). Here the CDR3 reads CASSLTYPYEQYF. As DNA, the CDR3 is TGTGCCAGTAGTCTTACCTATCCCTACGAGCAGTACTTC.

This clone has a handful of counts. This may be a read error: a much more frequent sequence differs by one nucleotide. This chain joins TRBV28 and TRBJ2-6; D not resolved. This CDR3 has 13 amino acids. The V end lost 7 bases, the J end lost 0 bases, and 4 bases lay between the germline ends. Germline lookup yields CDR1 MDHEN and CDR2 SYDVKM. CDR3 coding DNA: TGTGCCAGCACCCTCTCTGGGGCCAACGTCCTGACTTTC. Its protein product is CASTLSGANVLTF.

The chain combines TRBV7-3 with TRBJ1-1; a weak D match, TRBD1 (6 bases). The germline CDR1 and CDR2 sequences are SGHTA and FQGTGA. Deletions cut 5 bases from V and 1 base from J, with 8 bases between. CDR3 length: 13 amino acids. As DNA, the CDR3 is TGTGCCAGCAGCCGGGGGCCGAACACTGAAGCTTTCTTT. This gives the protein CASSRGPNTEAFF.

The chain uses TRBV7-8 and TRBJ2-7; D not certain. Germline assignment: CDR1 SGHVS and CDR2 FQNEAQ. V was clipped by 11 bases and J by 0 bases, with 11 bases between them. This CDR3 region has 12 residues. The CDR3 here is CAERQLSYEQYF. Written as DNA, the CDR3 is TGTGCCGAGCGACAACTCTCCTACGAGCAGTACTTC.

CDR3 protein: CTRQAGGQETQYF. CDR3 bases: TGCACCAGGCAAGCGGGGGGACAAGAGACCCAGTACTTC. This chain connects TRBV1 to TRBJ2-5; the table's TRBD2 call for D was not verified on the DNA. TRBV1 constitutes a pseudogene. There are 13 residues in the CDR3.

The chain uses TRBV4-1 and TRBJ2-1; 7 positions match TRBD2. From germline, CDR1 is MGHRA and CDR2 YSYEKL. The CDR3 extends over 18 amino acids. V gave up 1 base and J gave up 2 bases; unmatched junction bases: 11. In nucleotides, the CDR3 is TGCGCCAGCAGCCAAGGGGGAGGGAATGGCCCTCCCTACAATGAGCAGTTCTTC. This codes for CASSQGGGNGPPYNEQFF.